This T cell receptor beta chain was recorded in a study of PD-1 blockade in classical Hodgkin lymphoma. This table comes from immunoSEQ multiplex PCR, and its TCRdb copy is limited to in-frame clones, with some not included. The sample has about 30,000 clones, just over 90% seen once; the top ten hold 3.5% to 4%. Overall study results and limits: The study reported lower baseline TCR diversity in newly diagnosed patients than in healthy donors. The causes of the repertoire differences, possibly disease activity or prior therapy, remain undefined.

Time point denoted: newly diagnosed, previously untreated cHL patient sample. PBMCs from patients with newly diagnosed, untreated classical Hodgkin lymphoma served as a comparison group for the relapsed/refractory trial patients. CDR1 is SGHKS, CDR2 YYEKEE, per germline (reference sequence). V gave up 4 bases and J gave up 6 bases; unmatched junction bases: 8. The CDR3 has 15 residues. About this clone: Its antigen remains unidentified.

This chain connects TRBV5-5 to TRBJ2-1, with 9 bases that match TRBD2. Specimen: peripheral blood mononuclear cells (PBMCs). The sequence derives from a human donor with classical Hodgkin lymphoma. The CDR3 DNA is TGTGCCAGCAGCCTCTCTAGCGGGATCTTCAATGAGCAGTTCTTC. Its protein is CASSLSSGIFNEQFF. The entire variable domain, with the rest obtained from reference TRBV5-5 and TRBJ2-1, is as follows: DAGVTQSPTHLIKTRGQQVTLRCSPISGHKSVSWYQQVLGQGPQFIFQYYEKEERGRGNFPDRFSARQFPNYSSELNVNALLLGDSALYLCASSLSSGIFNEQFFGPGTRLTVL.